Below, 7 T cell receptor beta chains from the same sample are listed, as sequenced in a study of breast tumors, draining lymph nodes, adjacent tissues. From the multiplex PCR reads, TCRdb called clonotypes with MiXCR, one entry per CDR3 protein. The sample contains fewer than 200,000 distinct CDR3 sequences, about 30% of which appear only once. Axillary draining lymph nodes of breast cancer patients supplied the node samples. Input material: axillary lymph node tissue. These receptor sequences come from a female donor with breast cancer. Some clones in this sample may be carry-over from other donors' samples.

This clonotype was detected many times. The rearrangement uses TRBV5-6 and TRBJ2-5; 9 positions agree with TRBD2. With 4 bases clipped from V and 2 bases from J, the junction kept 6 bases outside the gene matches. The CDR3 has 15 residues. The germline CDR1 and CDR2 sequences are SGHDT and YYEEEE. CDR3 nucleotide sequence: TGTGCCAGCAGCCAAGGGACTAGCATTCAAGAGACCCAGTACTTC. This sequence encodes CASSQGTSIQETQYF.

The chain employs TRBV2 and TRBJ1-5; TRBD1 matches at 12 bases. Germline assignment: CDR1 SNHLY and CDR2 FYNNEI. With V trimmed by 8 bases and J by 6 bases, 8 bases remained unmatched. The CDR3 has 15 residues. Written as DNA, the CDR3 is TGTGCCAGCTCCCTTGGGACAGGGGGCGTTCAGCCCCAGCATTTT. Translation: CASSLGTGGVQPQHF.

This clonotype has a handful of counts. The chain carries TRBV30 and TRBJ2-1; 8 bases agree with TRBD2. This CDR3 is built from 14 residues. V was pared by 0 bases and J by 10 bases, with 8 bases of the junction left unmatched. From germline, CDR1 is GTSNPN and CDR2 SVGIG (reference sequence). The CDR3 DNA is TGTGCCTGGAGTGTAAACAGCGGGAGAGGCGAGCAGTTCTTC. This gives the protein CAWSVNSGRGEQFF. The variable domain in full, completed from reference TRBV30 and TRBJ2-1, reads SQTIHQWPATLVQPVGSPLSLECTVEGTSNPNLYWYRQAAGRGLQLLFYSVGIGQISSEVPQNLSASRPQDRQFILSSKKLLLSDSGFYLCAWSVNSGRGEQFFGPGTRLTVL.

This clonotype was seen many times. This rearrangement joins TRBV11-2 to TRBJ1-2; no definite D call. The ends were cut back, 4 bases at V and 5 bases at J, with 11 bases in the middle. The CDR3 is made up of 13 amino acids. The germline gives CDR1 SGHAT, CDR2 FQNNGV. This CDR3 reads CASSSKNRYGYTF. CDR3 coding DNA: TGTGCCAGCAGCTCAAAGAACCGGTATGGCTACACCTTC.

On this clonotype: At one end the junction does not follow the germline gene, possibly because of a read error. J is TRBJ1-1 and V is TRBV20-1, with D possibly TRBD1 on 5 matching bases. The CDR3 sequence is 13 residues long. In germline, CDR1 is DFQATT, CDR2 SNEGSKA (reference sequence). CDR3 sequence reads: CSATRHLDTEAFF. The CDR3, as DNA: TGCAGTGCTACGCGGCATTTGGACACTGAAGCTTTTTTT.

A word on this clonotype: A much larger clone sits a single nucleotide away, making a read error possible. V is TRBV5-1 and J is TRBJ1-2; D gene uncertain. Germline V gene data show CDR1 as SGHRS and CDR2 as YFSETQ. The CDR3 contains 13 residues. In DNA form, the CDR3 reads TGCGCCAGCAGCAGGACTGGTGGCTATGGCCACACCTTC. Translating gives CASSRTGGYGHTF.

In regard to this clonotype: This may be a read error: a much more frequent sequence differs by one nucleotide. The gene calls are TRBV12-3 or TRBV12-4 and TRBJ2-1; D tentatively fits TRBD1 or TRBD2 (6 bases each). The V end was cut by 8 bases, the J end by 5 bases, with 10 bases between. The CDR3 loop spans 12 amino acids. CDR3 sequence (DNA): TGTGCCAGCCGGGGGCGAGACAATGAGCAGTTCTTC. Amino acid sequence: CASRGRDNEQFF.